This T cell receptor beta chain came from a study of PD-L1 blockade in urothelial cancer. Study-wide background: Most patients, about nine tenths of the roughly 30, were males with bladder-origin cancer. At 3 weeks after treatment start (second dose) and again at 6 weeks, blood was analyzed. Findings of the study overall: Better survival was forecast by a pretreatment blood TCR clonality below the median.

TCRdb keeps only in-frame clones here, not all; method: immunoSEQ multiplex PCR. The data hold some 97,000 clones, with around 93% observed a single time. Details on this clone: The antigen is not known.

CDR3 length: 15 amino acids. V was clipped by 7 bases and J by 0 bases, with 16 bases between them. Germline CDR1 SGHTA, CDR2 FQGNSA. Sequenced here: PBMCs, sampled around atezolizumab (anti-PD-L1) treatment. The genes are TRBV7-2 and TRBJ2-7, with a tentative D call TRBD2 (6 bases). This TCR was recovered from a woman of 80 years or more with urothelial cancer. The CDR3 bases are TGTGCCAGCACCCTGGGGCGGGACCCCTCCTACGAGCAGTACTTC. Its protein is CASTLGRDPSYEQYF.